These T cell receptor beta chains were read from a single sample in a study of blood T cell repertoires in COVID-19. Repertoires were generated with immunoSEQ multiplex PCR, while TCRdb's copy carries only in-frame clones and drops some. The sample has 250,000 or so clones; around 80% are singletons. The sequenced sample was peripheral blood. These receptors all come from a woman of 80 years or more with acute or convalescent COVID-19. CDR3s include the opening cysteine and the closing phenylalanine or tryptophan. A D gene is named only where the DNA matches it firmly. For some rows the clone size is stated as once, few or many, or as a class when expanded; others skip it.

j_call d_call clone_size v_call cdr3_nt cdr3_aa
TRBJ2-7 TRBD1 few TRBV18 TGTGCCAGCTCACAGGGACAGGCCTACGAATCCTACGAGCAGTACTTC CASSQGQAYESYEQYF
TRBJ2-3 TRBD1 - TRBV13 TGTGCCAGCGAACGGACAGGACTCACAGATACGCAGTATTTT CASERTGLTDTQYF
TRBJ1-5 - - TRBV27 TGTGCCAGCAGTTCGGGTTACAATCAGCCCCAGCATTTT CASSSGYNQPQHF
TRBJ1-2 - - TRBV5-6 TGTGCCAGCAGCCGATTTACCGGGATTAACTATGGCTACACCTTC CASSRFTGINYGYTF
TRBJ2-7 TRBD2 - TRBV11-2 TGTGCCAGCAGCCCAGATCCGGGGCGGGGGGGCTACGAGCAGTACTTC CASSPDPGRGGYEQYF
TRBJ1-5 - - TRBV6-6 TGTGCCAGCAGGGGACAAGGGCGCGTATTTCAGCCCCAGCATTTT CASRGQGRVFQPQHF
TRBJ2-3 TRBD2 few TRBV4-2 TGTGCCAGCAGCCCGAGCCGTGCGGGGGGATCCACAGATACGCAGTATTTT CASSPSRAGGSTDTQYF
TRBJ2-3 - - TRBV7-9 TGTGCCAGCAGCTTAGCTAGCGGTGTCACAGATACGCAGTATTTT CASSLASGVTDTQYF
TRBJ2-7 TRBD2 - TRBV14 TGTGCCAGCAGCCAAGACCGACTAGCATCCGAGCAGTACTTC CASSQDRLASEQYF
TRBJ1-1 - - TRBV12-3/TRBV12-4 TGTGCCAGCAGACGAACAGGTGAAGCTTTCTTT CASRRTGEAFF
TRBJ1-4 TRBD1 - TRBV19 TGTGCCAGTACCCGACAGGGGGCGGATGAAAAACTGTTTTTT CASTRQGADEKLFF
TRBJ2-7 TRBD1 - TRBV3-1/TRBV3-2 TGTGCCAGCAGCCCCCGGACAGGGGGCGTCTACGAGCAGTACTTC CASSPRTGGVYEQYF
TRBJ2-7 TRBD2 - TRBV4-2 TGTGCCAGCAGCTACGGGAGGTACGAGCAGTACTTC CASSYGRYEQYF
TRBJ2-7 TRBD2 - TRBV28 TGTGCCAGCAATCCGGGGGGGGCAGGGTCCTACGAGCAGTACTTC CASNPGGAGSYEQYF
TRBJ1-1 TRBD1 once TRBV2 TGTGCCACCGGGACAGCCGAAAACACTGAAGCTTTCTTT CATGTAENTEAFF
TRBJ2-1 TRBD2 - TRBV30 TGTGCCTGGAGTCACGGGACTAGCAGTTACAATGAGCAGTTCTTC CAWSHGTSSYNEQFF
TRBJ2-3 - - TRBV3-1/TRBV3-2 TGTGCCAGCAGCCGGAGGGCGTGGGGGACAGATACGCAGTATTTT CASSRRAWGTDTQYF
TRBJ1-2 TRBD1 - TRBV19 TGTGCCACCAACAGGGGCTATGGCTACACCTTC CATNRGYGYTF
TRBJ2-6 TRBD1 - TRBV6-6 TGTGCCAGCAGTCGGGACAGGACTGGGGCCAACGTCCTGACTTTC CASSRDRTGANVLTF
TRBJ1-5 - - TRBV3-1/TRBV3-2 TGTGCCAGCAGCCAAAACGGAGCAGGGCAGCCCCAGCATTTT CASSQNGAGQPQHF
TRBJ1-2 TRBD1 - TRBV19 TGTGCCAGTAGTCCGCAACCGGGACAGGGGTACGGCTACACCTTC CASSPQPGQGYGYTF
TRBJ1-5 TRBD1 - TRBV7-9 TGTGCCAGCAGCTTAGTCGGTACAGGGGGCATTGGCAATCAGCCCCAGCATTTT CASSLVGTGGIGNQPQHF
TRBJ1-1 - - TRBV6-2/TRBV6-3 TGTGCCAGCAGTTACCCAGGGTTGAACACTGAAGCTTTCTTT CASSYPGLNTEAFF
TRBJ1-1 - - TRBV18 TGTGCCAGCTCACCCCGTCGGGGACAAGAGAACACTGAAGCTTTCTTT CASSPRRGQENTEAFF
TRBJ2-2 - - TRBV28 TGTGCCAGCAGTTTAGGGGGGGCAGGGGACACCGGGGAGCTGTTTTTT CASSLGGAGDTGELFF
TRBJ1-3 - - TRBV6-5 TGTGCCAGCAGCGGAGGGAACACCATATATTTT CASSGGNTIYF
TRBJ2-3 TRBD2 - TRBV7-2 TGTGCCAGCAGCTTACGGCCTAGCGGGAGGGGTACAGATACGCAGTATTTT CASSLRPSGRGTDTQYF
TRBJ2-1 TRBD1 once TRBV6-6 TGTGCCAGCAGCCCCGGGACAGCAAAGTTCTTC CASSPGTAKFF
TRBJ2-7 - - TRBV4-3 TGCGCCAGCAGCCAATACCAGGGCTACGAGCAGTACTTC CASSQYQGYEQYF
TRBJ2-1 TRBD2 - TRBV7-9 TGTGCCAGCAGCTTGATAGGATTAGGGACTAGCCGTCACAATGAGCAGTTCTTC CASSLIGLGTSRHNEQFF
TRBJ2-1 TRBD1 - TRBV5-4 TGTGCCAGCAGCACTGAGGACAGGGTAGCCTACAATGAGCAGTTCTTC CASSTEDRVAYNEQFF
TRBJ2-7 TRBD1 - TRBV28 TGTGCCAGCAGTTATCCGGGACAGGGGGGCGACGAGCAGTACTTC CASSYPGQGGDEQYF
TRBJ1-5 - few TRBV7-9 TGTGCCAGCACGCAGGGGACCAATCAGCCCCAGCATTTT CASTQGTNQPQHF
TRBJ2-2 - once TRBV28 TGTGCCAGCAGTTTATCCCGCGCCGGGGAGCTGTTTTTT CASSLSRAGELFF
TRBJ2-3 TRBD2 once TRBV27 TGTGCCAGCAGTTTATTCAGCGGGGGGACAGATACGCAGTATTTT CASSLFSGGTDTQYF
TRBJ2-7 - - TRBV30 TGTGCCTGGAATTGGGCTGGGAGCGAGCAGTACTTC CAWNWAGSEQYF
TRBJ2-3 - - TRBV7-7 TGTGCCAGCAGCTTATGTGAAGGTACTCGGCGGGGCACAGATACGCAGTATTTT CASSLCEGTRRGTDTQYF
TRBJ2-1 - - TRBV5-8 TGTGCCAGCATCCAAGGACAATTCTCCTACAATGAGCAGTTCTTC CASIQGQFSYNEQFF
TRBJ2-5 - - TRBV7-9 TGTGCCAGCAGCTTAGGAGCCGGGACTCTAAGGCAAGAGACCCAGTACTTC CASSLGAGTLRQETQYF
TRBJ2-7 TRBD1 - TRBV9 TGTGCCAGCAGCGCACAGGGGGCAGCCTCCGAGCAGTACTTC CASSAQGAASEQYF
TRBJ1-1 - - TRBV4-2 TGTGCCAGCCCGAGCAGGGCGAACACTGAAGCTTTCTTT CASPSRANTEAFF
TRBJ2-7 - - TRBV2 TGTGCCAGCAGTGTTGATCGGGCCTACGAGCAGTACTTC CASSVDRAYEQYF
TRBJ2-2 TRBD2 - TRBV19 TGTGCCAGTAGTATACTCGGGAGGGCCGCCGGGGAGCTGTTTTTT CASSILGRAAGELFF